This entry lists 23 T cell receptor beta chains sequenced from one sample in a study of T cell clones after liver transplantation. The repertoire was sequenced with immunoSEQ multiplex PCR; TCRdb's copy has only in-frame clones and lacks some. The data show around 80,000 clones, around four fifths seen once. The material sequenced was CD4+ T cells from blood, taken almost 47 months after liver transplant. The receptor source for this set is a human patient who received a liver transplant. Some T cells may be provided by the graft donor.

This chain joins TRBV27 and TRBJ1-1, with 11 positions matching TRBD1. Germline V gene lookup returns CDR1 MNHEY and CDR2 SMNVEV (reference sequence). The CDR3 contains 14 residues. Trimming took 8 bases from V and 5 from J; bases not matched to a gene: 7. The CDR3 nucleotides are TGTGCCAGCGGTGGACAGGGGGCACTTACTGAAGCTTTCTTT. It specifies CASGGQGALTEAFF.

The chain links TRBV28 to TRBJ2-2, with 8 bases identical to TRBD2. Germline CDR1 is MDHEN and CDR2 is SYDVKM. CDR3 size: 15 residues. V lost 5 bases, J lost 2 bases, and 4 bases stayed unmatched. Here the CDR3 reads CASSHTSGNTGELFF. The CDR3 region has the DNA TGTGCCAGCAGTCATACTAGCGGAAACACCGGGGAGCTGTTTTTT. Combining the CDR3 with reference TRBV28 and TRBJ2-2 gives the whole variable domain DVKVTQSSRYLVKRTGEKVFLECVQDMDHENMFWYRQDPGLGLRLIYFSYDVKMKEKGDIPEGYSVSREKKERFSLILESASTNQTSMYLCASSHTSGNTGELFFGEGSRLTVL.

The V and J genes are TRBV4-3 and TRBJ1-4, with a possible D match to TRBD1 (5 bases). The ends were cut back, 4 bases at V and 3 bases at J, with 12 bases in the middle. Germline CDR1 and CDR2: LGHNA and YSLEER. CDR3 size: 15 residues. This chain's CDR3 is CASSLGRGANEKLFF. In DNA, the CDR3 is TGCGCCAGCAGCCTTGGGCGAGGGGCTAATGAAAAACTGTTTTTT.

This clone was seen a handful of times. This CDR3 reads CARGTTGATTDTQYF. Written as DNA, the CDR3 is TGTGCCAGAGGAACGACAGGGGCCACCACAGATACGCAGTATTTT. V usage is TRBV2 and J usage is TRBJ2-3; 8 bases match TRBD1. Per germline, CDR1 SNHLY and CDR2 FYNNEI. The CDR3 extends over 15 amino acids. V lost 9 bases to trimming and J lost 2 bases; unmatched junction nucleotides: 10.

In the case of this clone: The identical CDR3 is also encoded by other nucleotide sequences in the sample. V usage is TRBV28 and J usage is TRBJ2-7; D unresolved. This CDR3 is 14 amino acids long. Looked up from germline, CDR1 is MDHEN and CDR2 is SYDVKM. V was cut by 2 bases and J by 0 bases, with 8 bases left in between. The CDR3 region is CASSLVGDSYEQYF. The CDR3 DNA reads as TGTGCCAGCAGTTTAGTAGGCGACTCCTACGAGCAGTACTTC.

This clone was observed a single time. This chain joins TRBV4-2 and TRBJ2-2; 8 bases line up with TRBD2. The CDR3 is 17 residues long. Germline values: CDR1 LGHNA, CDR2 YNFKEQ. J was trimmed by 3 bases and V by 1 base; bases with no gene match: 7. DNA of the CDR3: TGTGCCAGCAGCCAAGTAATCGGGAGGGCCTACACCGGGGAGCTGTTTTTT. Its translation: CASSQVIGRAYTGELFF.

This clone came up once. The rearrangement links TRBV13 to TRBJ1-2; 9 nucleotides align to TRBD1. This CDR3 spans 11 amino acids. V gave up 10 bases and J gave up 6 bases; unmatched junction bases: 3. Germline CDR1 and CDR2: PRHDT and FYEKMQ (reference sequence). The CDR3 loop is CANRGLNGYTF. The CDR3 bases are TGTGCCAACAGGGGGCTGAATGGCTACACCTTC.

The chain has TRBV7-9 and TRBJ1-3; TRBD1 is a possible D gene (5 bases). Trimming shortened V by 5 bases and J by 2 bases, and 13 bases separated the two germline ends. Germline V gene data show CDR1 as SEHNR and CDR2 as FQNEAQ (reference sequence). This CDR3 comprises 15 residues. The CDR3 reads CASSPGGSAGNTIYF. The CDR3 coding sequence is TGTGCCAGCAGCCCCGGGGGTAGCGCTGGAAACACCATATATTTT.

The rearrangement uses TRBV29-1 and TRBJ1-2, with no clear D. Germline assignment: CDR1 SQVTM and CDR2 ANQGSEA. CDR3 size: 13 residues. Between the trimmed V and J ends, which lost 4 bases and 3 bases, there was a span of 12 bases. CDR3 in DNA: TGCAGCGTTGCCCCGACCGGGGACTATGGCTACACCTTC. Translation: CSVAPTGDYGYTF.

V and J are TRBV7-9 and TRBJ1-2, with a weak D call TRBD1 (6 bases). The CDR3 covers 13 residues. The germline CDR1 and CDR2 sequences are SEHNR and FQNEAQ (reference sequence). V shed 1 base and J shed 8 bases, with 11 bases lying between them. The CDR3 nucleotides are TGTGCCAGCAGCTTAGTTGGGGGGCGGGGCTACACCTTC. Its translation: CASSLVGGRGYTF.

This clone occurred a few times. This rearrangement joins TRBV5-8 to TRBJ1-2; 7 bases agree with TRBD1. CDR1 SGHTS and CDR2 YDEGEE come from the germline V gene. The CDR3 has 14 residues. Losses at the gene ends were 3 bases for V and 8 bases for J; bases not matched to a gene: 10. For the CDR3, the DNA is TGTGCCAGCAGCTCTCGACTCCAGGGGGGAGGCTACACCTTC. Translation: CASSSRLQGGGYTF.

This sequence joins TRBV28 and TRBJ1-2; D not certain. CDR1 is MDHEN and CDR2 is SYDVKM in the germline V gene. The CDR3 covers 16 residues. V shed 3 bases and J shed 0 bases, with 14 bases lying between them. DNA for the CDR3: TGTGCCAGCAGTTTTGGGGTGTTCTTTTCTAACTATGGCTACACCTTC. Translation gives CASSFGVFFSNYGYTF.

The genes are TRBV5-1 and TRBJ2-5, with 11 bases identical to TRBD2. Germline V CDR1 and CDR2: SGHRS, YFSETQ. The CDR3 covers 17 residues. V lost 0 bases, J lost 1 base, and 5 bases stayed unmatched. The CDR3: CASSLGAGLAAQETQYF. In DNA, the CDR3 is TGCGCCAGCAGCTTGGGAGCGGGACTAGCGGCCCAAGAGACCCAGTACTTC.

This clone was detected only once. The J gene is TRBJ1-2, the V gene TRBV21-1. TRBV21-1 is marked as a pseudogene. The CDR3 is made up of 10 amino acids. CDR3 amino acids: CASFHYGYTF. The CDR3 bases are TGTGCCAGCTTCCACTATGGCTACACCTTC.

DNA for the CDR3: TGTGCCAGCAGCTCCCAAGAGACCCAGTACTTC. Residues: CASSSQETQYF. The rearrangement joins TRBV7-8 to TRBJ2-5; D gene unclear. The CDR3 totals 11 residues. Germline CDR1 reads SGHVS; CDR2 reads FQNEAQ. Trimming cost V 4 bases and J 1 base, with 1 base left between them.

This chain uses TRBV18 with TRBJ2-7; D is possibly TRBD1 (5 bases). The ends were cut back, 2 bases at V and 5 bases at J, with 10 bases in the middle. CDR3 length: 13 amino acids. Germline V gives CDR1 KGHSH, CDR2 LQKENI. CDR3 loop: CASSPRGPDEQYF. In nucleotides, the CDR3 is TGTGCCAGCTCACCAAGGGGCCCAGACGAGCAGTACTTC.

This chain joins TRBV28 and TRBJ1-5, with D maybe TRBD1 (5 bases). The CDR3 has 16 amino acids. Germline V gives CDR1 MDHEN, CDR2 SYDVKM. V lost 2 bases to trimming and J lost 7 bases, with 18 bases between them. The CDR3 coding sequence is TGTGCCAGCAGTTTAATGAGGGGTAGGGCAATCCAGCCCCAGCATTTT. Amino acid sequence: CASSLMRGRAIQPQHF.

V usage is TRBV27 and J usage is TRBJ2-2, with D perhaps matching TRBD1 (6 bases). CDR3 length equals 14 residues. Trimming removed 6 bases at V and 3 bases at J, with 11 bases between. Germline CDR1 and CDR2: MNHEY and SMNVEV (reference sequence). The CDR3 bases are TGTGCCAGCAGGCCTAACAGGGACACCGGGGAGCTGTTTTTT. As protein: CASRPNRDTGELFF.

The rearrangement uses TRBV5-5 and TRBJ2-1, with D maybe TRBD1 (5 bases). Per germline, CDR1 SGHKS and CDR2 YYEKEE (reference sequence). CDR3 length equals 16 residues. V was trimmed by 1 base and J by 5 bases, leaving 16 bases between them. This CDR3 reads CASSLRSDTLDNEQFF. The CDR3 bases are TGTGCCAGCAGCTTGCGCTCGGACACCCTCGACAATGAGCAGTTCTTC.

A few counts support this clone. This chain joins TRBV7-9 and TRBJ2-6, with no clear D. Trimming shortened V by 7 bases and J by 0 bases, and 7 bases separated the two germline ends. The CDR3 length is 14 residues. Germline V CDR1 and CDR2: SEHNR, FQNEAQ (reference sequence). The CDR3 nucleotides are TGTGCCAGCACTCTCAACTCTGGGGCCAACGTCCTGACTTTC. The encoded protein is CASTLNSGANVLTF.

Of note for this clone: Other DNA sequences in the same sample also yield this CDR3. This sequence joins TRBV28 and TRBJ1-5, with unresolved D. Trimming pared 7 bases from V and 0 bases from J, leaving 13 bases between. Germline V gene sequence: CDR1 MDHEN, CDR2 SYDVKM. CDR3 length: 15 residues. CDR3 DNA sequence: TGTGCCAGCACGTTAACCGACTATAGCAATCAGCCCCAGCATTTT. Translation: CASTLTDYSNQPQHF.

The table lists this clone with a count of one. The chain links TRBV9 to TRBJ2-4; D perhaps matches TRBD1 (6 bases). The ends were cut back, 7 bases at V and 4 bases at J, with 15 bases in the middle. This CDR3 comprises 14 residues. Germline values: CDR1 SGDLS, CDR2 YYNGEE. CDR3 DNA: TGTGCCAGCGGGCCGCAGGGGAGTAAAAACATTCAGTACTTC. Protein product: CASGPQGSKNIQYF. The variable domain in full, completed from reference TRBV9 and TRBJ2-4, reads DSGVTQTPKHLITATGQRVTLRCSPRSGDLSVYWYQQSLDQGLQFLIQYYNGEERAKGNILERFSAQQFPDLHSELNLSSLELGDSALYFCASGPQGSKNIQYFGAGTRLSVL.

The chain recombines TRBV9 with TRBJ1-5; 10 bases agree with TRBD1. The germline gives CDR1 SGDLS, CDR2 YYNGEE. The CDR3 totals 16 residues. The V segment lost 5 bases and the J segment 2 bases; nucleotides outside the gene matches: 7. The CDR3 reads CASSPGQGIGNQPQHF. CDR3 in DNA: TGTGCCAGCAGTCCGGGACAGGGGATAGGCAATCAGCCCCAGCATTTT.